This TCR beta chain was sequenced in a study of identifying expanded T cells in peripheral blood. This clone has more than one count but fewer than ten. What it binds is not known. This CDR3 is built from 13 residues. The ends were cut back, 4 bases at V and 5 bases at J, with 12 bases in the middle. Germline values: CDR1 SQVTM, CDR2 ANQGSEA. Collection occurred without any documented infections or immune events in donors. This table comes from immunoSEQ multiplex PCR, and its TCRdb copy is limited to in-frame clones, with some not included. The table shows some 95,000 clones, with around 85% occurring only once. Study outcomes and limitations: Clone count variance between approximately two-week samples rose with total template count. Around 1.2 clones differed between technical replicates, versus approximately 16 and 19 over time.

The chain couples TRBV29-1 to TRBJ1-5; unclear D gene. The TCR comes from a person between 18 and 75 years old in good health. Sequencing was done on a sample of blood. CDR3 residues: CSVGKARDQPQHF. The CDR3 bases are TGCAGCGTTGGGAAAGCTAGAGATCAGCCCCAGCATTTT.